This T cell receptor (beta chain) is drawn from a study of blood T cell repertoires in COVID-19. Study summary: Sites across the United States, Italy and Spain contributed samples from acute and convalescent COVID-19. PBMCs, B-cell-depleted T cells, or T cells provided the cDNA or gDNA that made up the material.

Per the original methods: By means of reference gene primer amplification, nucleated cell counts were estimated. TCRdb keeps only in-frame clones here, not all; method: immunoSEQ multiplex PCR. D and trimming were read from the DNA, whereas the V and J calls and clone size are those reported in that table. The sample consists of 180,000 or so clones, 70% to 90% of them appearing once. In germline, CDR1 is SGHRS, CDR2 YFSETQ. The V end lost 0 bases, the J end lost 2 bases, and 13 bases lay between the germline ends. CDR3 length equals 16 residues. The clonotype comes from a human donor with active or convalescent COVID-19. The donor label of this sample is uncertain. Sequenced material: peripheral blood. J is TRBJ2-3 and V is TRBV5-1, with TRBD2 as a possible D gene (6 bases). The CDR3 coding sequence is TGCGCCAGCAGCTTGGGTAGCGGAGCTAACACAGATACGCAGTATTTT. Encoded protein: CASSLGSGANTDTQYF.